This entry features one T cell receptor beta chain sequence. Amplification of TCR beta CDR3 regions used RNA as the template. An initial round of RT-PCR targeting the TCR CDR3 relied on the HTBI primer set. Each CDR3 protein is one row after TCRdb ran MiXCR on the multiplex PCR reads. The sample lists about 720,000 distinct CDR3 sequences, around 17% occurring once. Diagnosis of hyperthyroidism was new in patients aged 18 to 65, and its duration was under 2 months. Patients with uncontrolled infections, other autoimmune diseases, pregnancy or lactation were excluded. The source of the sample is a study of T cells in Graves' hyperthyroidism and ophthalmopathy. Trimming stripped 3 bases from V and 11 bases from J, with 14 bases between. Germline loops: CDR1 LNHDA, CDR2 SQIVND (reference sequence). The CDR3 is made up of 13 amino acids.

J is TRBJ1-5 and V is TRBV19; D might be TRBD1 (5 bases). The sample consisted of blood. This receptor was obtained from a man aged 18 to 35 with Graves' hyperthyroidism. In nucleotides, the CDR3 is TGTGCCAGTAGTATTGGGACCAATCAAGCCCAGCATTTT. It specifies CASSIGTNQAQHF.